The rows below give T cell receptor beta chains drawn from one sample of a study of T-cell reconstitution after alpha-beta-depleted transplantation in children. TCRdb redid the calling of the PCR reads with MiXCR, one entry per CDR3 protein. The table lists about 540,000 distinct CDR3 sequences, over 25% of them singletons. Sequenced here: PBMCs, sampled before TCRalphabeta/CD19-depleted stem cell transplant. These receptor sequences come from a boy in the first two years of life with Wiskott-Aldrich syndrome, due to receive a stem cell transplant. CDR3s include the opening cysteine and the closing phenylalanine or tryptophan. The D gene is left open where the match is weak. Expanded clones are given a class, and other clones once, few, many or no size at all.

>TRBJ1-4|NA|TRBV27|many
CASSVHRTNEKLFF
TGTGCCAGCAGTGTCCACAGAACCAACGAAAAACTGTTTTTT
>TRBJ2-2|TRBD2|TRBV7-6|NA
CASSPPGGLAENTGELFF
TGTGCCAGCAGCCCCCCGGGGGGACTAGCAGAGAACACCGGGGAGCTGTTTTTT
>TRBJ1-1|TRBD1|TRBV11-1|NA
CASRSGGSNTEAFF
TGTGCCAGCAGGTCAGGGGGGAGTAACACTGAAGCTTTCTTT
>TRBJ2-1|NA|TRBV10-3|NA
CAISRGDYNEQFF
TGTGCCATCAGTCGCGGGGACTACAATGAGCAGTTCTTC
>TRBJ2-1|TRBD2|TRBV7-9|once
CASSLVGPLAGRYEQFF
TGTGCCAGCAGCTTAGTAGGGCCACTAGCGGGAAGGTATGAGCAGTTCTTC
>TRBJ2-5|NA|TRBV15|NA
CATSRSWETQYF
TGTGCCACCAGCAGGTCATGGGAGACCCAGTACTTC
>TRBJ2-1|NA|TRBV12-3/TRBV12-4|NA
CASSLGTQSSYNEQFF
TGTGCCAGCAGTTTAGGGACTCAGAGCTCCTACAATGAGCAGTTCTTC
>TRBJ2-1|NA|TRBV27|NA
CASSLRAWRSNYNEQFF
TGTGCCAGCAGTTTAAGGGCTTGGCGGAGTAACTACAATGAGCAGTTCTTC
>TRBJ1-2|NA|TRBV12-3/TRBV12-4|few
CASSFEGGGYTF
TGTGCCAGCAGTTTCGAGGGCGGTGGCTACACCTTC
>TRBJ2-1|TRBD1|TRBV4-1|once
CASSQKGKTGGSYNEQFF
TGCGCCAGCAGCCAAAAGGGGAAGACAGGGGGCTCCTACAATGAGCAGTTCTTC
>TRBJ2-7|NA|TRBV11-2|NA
CASSHGVNYEQYF
TGTGCCAGCAGCCACGGGGTAAACTACGAGCAGTACTTC
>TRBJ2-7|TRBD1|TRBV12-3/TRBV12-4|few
CASSLMDRAYEQYF
TGTGCCAGCAGTTTGATGGACAGGGCCTACGAGCAGTACTTC
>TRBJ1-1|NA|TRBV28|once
CASTLNQGGGATEAFF
TGTGCCAGCACCTTAAACCAAGGTGGGGGGGCCACTGAAGCTTTCTTT
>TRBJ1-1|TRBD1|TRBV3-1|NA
CASSPGDRGLTEAFF
TGTGCCAGCAGCCCCGGGGACAGGGGGCTTACTGAAGCTTTCTTT
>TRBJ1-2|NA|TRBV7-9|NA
CASSLALSGAGDYGYTF
TGTGCCAGCAGCTTAGCGCTTTCCGGCGCCGGTGACTATGGCTACACCTTC
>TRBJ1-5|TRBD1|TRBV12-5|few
CASGLETGRIQPQHF
TGTGCTAGTGGTTTGGAGACAGGGCGAATTCAGCCCCAGCATTTT
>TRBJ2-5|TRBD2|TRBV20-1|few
CSAPTLAGAETQYF
TGCAGTGCCCCTACCCTAGCGGGAGCGGAGACCCAGTACTTC
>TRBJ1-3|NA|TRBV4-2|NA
CASSQENNSGNTIYF
TGTGCCAGCAGCCAAGAAAACAACTCTGGAAACACCATATATTTT
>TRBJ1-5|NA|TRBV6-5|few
CASSYSRVYSNQPQHF
TGTGCCAGCAGTTACTCCAGGGTTTATAGCAATCAGCCCCAGCATTTT
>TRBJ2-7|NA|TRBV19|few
CASSNGDMAYEQYF
TGTGCCAGTAGTAACGGGGACATGGCCTACGAGCAGTACTTC
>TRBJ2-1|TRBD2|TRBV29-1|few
CSAIKHLGTSGSDEQFF
TGCAGCGCGATCAAGCATTTAGGGACTAGCGGGAGCGATGAGCAGTTCTTC
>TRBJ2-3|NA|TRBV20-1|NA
CSARYVPTDTQYF
TGCAGTGCCAGATACGTCCCCACAGATACGCAGTATTTT
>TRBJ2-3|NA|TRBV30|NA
CAWSVLWGSTDTQYF
TGTGCCTGGAGTGTACTGTGGGGGTCGACAGATACGCAGTATTTT
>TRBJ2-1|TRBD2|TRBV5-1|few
CASSRRGTVEELAGDYNEQFF
TGCGCCAGCAGCCGAAGAGGGACAGTAGAGGAGCTAGCGGGAGATTACAATGAGCAGTTCTTC
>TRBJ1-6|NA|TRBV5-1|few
CASSLGAPNSPLHF
TGCGCCAGCAGCTTGGGGGCCCCTAATTCACCCCTCCACTTT
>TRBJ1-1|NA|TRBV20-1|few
CSARDFYEVEAFF
TGCAGTGCTAGAGATTTTTATGAGGTTGAAGCTTTCTTT
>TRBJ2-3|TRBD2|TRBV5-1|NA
CASSFLREGPPDTQYF
TGCGCCAGCAGCTTTTTGCGGGAGGGCCCTCCAGATACGCAGTATTTT
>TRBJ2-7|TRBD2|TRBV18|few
CASSPLAGGSEQYF
TGTGCCAGCTCACCACTGGCGGGAGGGTCTGAGCAGTACTTC
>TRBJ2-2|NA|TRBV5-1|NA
CASSLLELNTGELFF
TGCGCCAGCAGCCTACTAGAGTTGAACACCGGGGAGCTGTTTTTT
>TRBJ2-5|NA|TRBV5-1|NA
CASRREVETQYF
TGCGCCAGCAGAAGAGAAGTAGAGACCCAGTACTTC
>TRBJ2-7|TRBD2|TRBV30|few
CAWTSGIARYF
TGTGCATGGACTAGCGGGATTGCGCGGTACTTC